Presented here are 28 T cell receptor beta chains from one specimen sequenced in a study of blood T cell repertoires in COVID-19. TCRdb's copy holds only in-frame clones and misses some; the assay was immunoSEQ multiplex PCR. The table has approximately 340,000 clones, roughly 87% seen once. Sequencing was done on a sample of peripheral blood. Every receptor here comes from a man under 40 with COVID-19, enrolled during active disease.

The chain links TRBV11-2 to TRBJ1-6; TRBD1 matches 7 bases. This CDR3 is built from 15 residues. CDR1 is SGHAT and CDR2 is FQNNGV in the germline V gene. V trimming: 1 base; J trimming: 5 bases; junction bases outside the gene matches: 2. The CDR3 DNA sequence: TGTGCCAGCAGCTTAGGGGACAGAGATAATTCACCCCTCCACTTT. Protein sequence: CASSLGDRDNSPLHF.

This clone has more than one count but fewer than ten. The same CDR3 is also encoded by other DNA sequences in this sample. This rearrangement joins TRBV27 to TRBJ2-2; D is unresolved. The CDR3 length is 14 residues. V shed 3 bases and J shed 1 base, with 6 bases lying between them. Germline V lookup: CDR1 MNHEY, CDR2 SMNVEV (reference sequence). The CDR3: CASSLAVNTGELFF. CDR3 coding DNA: TGTGCCAGCAGTTTGGCCGTGAACACCGGGGAGCTGTTTTTT.

The rearrangement uses TRBV6-6 and TRBJ2-1, with 7 bases that match TRBD1. The CDR3 spans 16 residues. Losses at the gene ends were 5 bases for V and 0 bases for J; bases not matched to a gene: 7. The germline V gene encodes CDR1 MNHNY and CDR2 SVGAGI (reference sequence). This CDR3 reads CASSRRQGGSYNEQFF. The CDR3 DNA sequence: TGTGCCAGCAGTCGACGACAGGGTGGCTCCTACAATGAGCAGTTCTTC.

The chain has TRBV7-9 and TRBJ2-7, with D maybe TRBD1 (5 bases). Trimming took off 10 bases at V and 2 bases at J, with 18 bases between the two ends. CDR3 size: 14 residues. Germline V gene data show CDR1 as SEHNR and CDR2 as FQNEAQ (reference sequence). The DNA for the CDR3 is TGTGCCATCTCATTCAGGGCCCTCGCCTACGAGCAGTACTTC. This gives the protein CAISFRALAYEQYF. Filled out from reference TRBV7-9 and TRBJ2-7, the complete variable domain reads DTGVSQNPRHKITKRGQNVTFRCDPISEHNRLYWYRQTLGQGPEFLTYFQNEAQLEKSRLLSDRFSAERPKGSFSTLEIQRTEQGDSAMYLCAISFRALAYEQYFGPGTRLTVT.

The chain employs TRBV7-6 and TRBJ2-3; 8 bases are shared with TRBD1. The CDR3 length is 17 residues. V lost 1 base to trimming and J lost 3 bases; unmatched junction nucleotides: 9. Germline V lookup: CDR1 SGHVS, CDR2 FNYEAQ. In DNA, the CDR3 is TGTGCCAGCAGCTTAGGTCAGGGGGCAGGCGGGACAGATACGCAGTATTTT. Its protein is CASSLGQGAGGTDTQYF. The whole variable domain, filled in from reference TRBV7-6 and TRBJ2-3, reads GAGVSQSPRYKVTKRGQDVALRCDPISGHVSLYWYRQALGQGPEFLTYFNYEAQQDKSGLPNDRFSAERPEGSISTLTIQRTEQRDSAMYRCASSLGQGAGGTDTQYFGPGTRLTVL.

This clone was recorded only once. The rearrangement joins TRBV19 to TRBJ1-1, with TRBD1 as a possible D gene (6 bases). The CDR3 consists of 15 residues. Trimming left V 7 bases short and J 11 bases short, with 26 bases between. Germline CDR1 LNHDA, CDR2 SQIVND (reference sequence). CDR3 nucleotides: TGTGCCAGTAACCCAGCCGGGACAAGGGGAGTCACGGCTTTCTTT. Residues: CASNPAGTRGVTAFF.

This clone was detected a few times. The chain has TRBV5-4 and TRBJ1-2; 11 bases are a match to TRBD1. Losses at the gene ends were 4 bases for V and 7 bases for J; bases not matched to a gene: 6. This CDR3 is built from 14 residues. Germline loops: CDR1 SGHNT, CDR2 YYREEE (reference sequence). The CDR3 DNA reads TGTGCCAGCAGCCCCCGGACAGGGGGCTCTGGCTACACCTTC. This codes for CASSPRTGGSGYTF.

V is TRBV5-6 and J is TRBJ1-2, with D possibly being TRBD1 (6 bases). The CDR3 loop spans 14 amino acids. V lost 6 bases to trimming and J lost 4 bases, with 16 bases between them. Per germline, CDR1 SGHDT and CDR2 YYEEEE. The CDR3 sequence: CASTPSQGTYGYTF. CDR3 bases: TGTGCCAGCACCCCCTCCCAGGGGACCTATGGCTACACCTTC.

The chain has TRBV3-1 (or the pseudogene TRBV3-2) and TRBJ2-7; tentative D call: TRBD2 (5 bases). The germline V and J ends were trimmed by 4 bases and 0 bases, with 10 bases remaining between them. Germline assignment: CDR1 LGHDT and CDR2 YNNKEL (reference sequence). This CDR3 has 14 residues. This CDR3 reads CASSPREGSYEQYF. In nucleotides, the CDR3 is TGTGCCAGCAGCCCGCGCGAGGGCTCCTACGAGCAGTACTTC.

V gene TRBV7-9 combines with J gene TRBJ1-1; no clear D gene. The germline gives CDR1 SEHNR, CDR2 FQNEAQ (reference sequence). The V end was cut by 5 bases, the J end by 4 bases, with 17 bases between. The CDR3 contains 15 residues. This CDR3 is CASSRSVSTGTEAFF. The CDR3 DNA is TGTGCCAGCAGCCGGAGCGTTTCAACGGGCACTGAAGCTTTCTTT.

The V gene is TRBV29-1, the J gene TRBJ1-1; TRBD1 matches 9 bases. Germline CDR1 is SQVTM and CDR2 is ANQGSEA. V lost 7 bases to trimming and J lost 1 base; unmatched junction nucleotides: 4. The CDR3 contains 13 residues. The CDR3 DNA follows: TGCAGCGGCCTGGGACAGGGGAACACTGAAGCTTTCTTT. This translates into CSGLGQGNTEAFF. The full variable domain, its missing parts supplied by reference TRBV29-1 and TRBJ1-1, is SAVISQKPSRDICQRGTSLTIQCQVDSQVTMMFWYRQQPGQSLTLIATANQGSEATYESGFVIDKFPISRPNLTFSTLTVSNMSPEDSSIYLCSGLGQGNTEAFFGQGTRLTVV.

This chain joins TRBV24-1 and TRBJ2-1, with 7 bases identical to TRBD2. Germline V gives CDR1 KGHDR, CDR2 SFDVKD. CDR3 length: 13 residues. The V and J ends lost 9 bases and 6 bases, in that order; junction bases with no gene match: 7. The CDR3 DNA follows: TGTGCCACCGGGGGGGGACTCGTCAATGAGCAGTTCTTC. It is translated as CATGGGLVNEQFF.

This clone was counted a single time. The chain links TRBV11-2 to TRBJ2-1; the D gene is possibly TRBD2 (6 bases). CDR3 size: 13 residues. The germline gives CDR1 SGHAT, CDR2 FQNNGV. Trimming pared 2 bases from V and 9 bases from J, leaving 11 bases between. The CDR3 coding sequence is TGTGCCAGCAGCTTATGGGACTCGGGTGAGCAGTTCTTC. This sequence encodes CASSLWDSGEQFF.

The rearrangement joins TRBV6-2 or TRBV6-3 to TRBJ2-7; 10 bases agree with TRBD2. CDR3 length: 15 amino acids. CDR1 and CDR2 from the germline V gene are MNHEY and SVGEGT. The J segment lost 6 bases and the V segment lost 4 bases, leaving 9 bases of the junction unmatched. The CDR3 coding sequence is TGTGCCAGCAGTTCTATTACTAGCGGGACATCCGAGCAGTACTTC. Translation gives CASSSITSGTSEQYF.

This chain connects TRBV7-2 to TRBJ2-7, with a weak D call TRBD2 (7 bases). This CDR3 is 16 amino acids long. The V and J ends lost 5 bases and 0 bases respectively, with 17 bases between them. Looked up from germline, CDR1 is SGHTA and CDR2 is FQGNSA. The CDR3 region has the DNA TGTGCCAGCAGCCTGGCGGGCGGGGGCCTCTCCTACGAGCAGTACTTC. This gives the protein CASSLAGGGLSYEQYF.

CDR3 sequence (DNA): TGTGCCAGCTCACCTACAGGCAAAAATCAGCCCCAGCATTTT. It is translated as CASSPTGKNQPQHF. The gene calls are TRBV18 and TRBJ1-5; tentatively, D is TRBD1 (5 bases). Trimming left V 3 bases short and J 4 bases short, with 10 bases between. There are 14 residues in the CDR3. The germline V gene encodes CDR1 KGHSH and CDR2 LQKENI.

CDR3 sequence reads: CASSSGTGVPNTQYF. CDR3 bases: TGTGCCAGCAGCTCCGGGACAGGAGTACCCAATACGCAGTATTTT. The chain recombines TRBV7-2 with TRBJ2-3; 8 bases fit TRBD1. Germline V CDR1 and CDR2: SGHTA, FQGNSA. Losses at the gene ends were 4 bases for V and 7 bases for J; bases not matched to a gene: 10. CDR3 size: 15 residues.

On this clone itself: Other DNA sequences in this sample translate to the same CDR3. This chain connects TRBV5-1 to TRBJ2-1, with 11 nucleotides matching TRBD1. The CDR3 is made up of 15 amino acids. The V gene's germline CDR1 is SGHRS and CDR2 YFSETQ. With 4 bases clipped from V and 2 bases from J, the junction kept 2 bases outside the gene matches. The CDR3 DNA sequence: TGCGCCAGCAGCCCGGGACAGGGGGCCTACAATGAGCAGTTCTTC. Translated: CASSPGQGAYNEQFF. The full variable domain, with the rest looked up from reference TRBV5-1 and TRBJ2-1, is KAGVTQTPRYLIKTRGQQVTLSCSPISGHRSVSWYQQTPGQGLQFLFEYFSETQRNKGNFPGRFSGRQFSNSRSEMNVSTLELGDSALYLCASSPGQGAYNEQFFGPGTRLTVL.

J is TRBJ2-1 and V is TRBV18; D possibly corresponds to TRBD2 (7 bases). The CDR3 totals 16 residues. Germline-derived CDR1 and CDR2 are KGHSH and LQKENI. The V end was cut by 2 bases, the J end by 3 bases, with 14 bases between. CDR3 DNA sequence: TGTGCCAGCTCACCAGGGGGGGCGCCAGTCTACAATGAGCAGTTCTTC. Translated: CASSPGGAPVYNEQFF.

The J gene is TRBJ2-3, the V gene TRBV9, with D perhaps matching TRBD2 (6 bases). Trimming pared 4 bases from V and 2 bases from J, leaving 17 bases between. The CDR3 loop spans 16 amino acids. Germline CDR1 SGDLS, CDR2 YYNGEE. DNA for the CDR3: TGTGCCAGCAGCCGGGGACTCCTCGTGCCCACAGATACGCAGTATTTT. Translation gives CASSRGLLVPTDTQYF.

This clone was observed a single time. This clone may be a read error of a much larger clone one base away. The rearrangement joins TRBV6-5 to TRBJ2-2; TRBD2 agrees at 8 bases. The J segment lost 5 bases and the V segment lost 0 bases, leaving 5 bases of the junction unmatched. CDR1 and CDR2 (germline): MNHEY, SVGAGI. The CDR3 is 16 residues long. Here the CDR3 reads CASSYSSSGRTGELFF. In DNA, the CDR3 is TGTGCCAGCAGTTACTCGTCCAGCGGGAGAACCGGGGAGCTGTTTTTT.

The chain joins TRBV3-1 (or the pseudogene TRBV3-2) to TRBJ2-3; 13 nucleotides agree with TRBD2. With V trimmed by 2 bases and J by 12 bases, 11 bases remained unmatched. This CDR3 is built from 16 residues. CDR1 is LGHDT and CDR2 is YNNKEL in the germline V gene (reference sequence). CDR3 nucleotide sequence: TGTGCCAGCAGCCAAAGAACTAGCGGGGGGGCCGGTATTCAGTATTTT. This codes for CASSQRTSGGAGIQYF.

The rearrangement joins TRBV9 to TRBJ1-1; 7 nucleotides line up with TRBD1. The CDR3 consists of 14 residues. With V trimmed by 3 bases and J by 2 bases, 4 bases remained unmatched. In germline, CDR1 is SGDLS, CDR2 YYNGEE. DNA for the CDR3: TGTGCCAGCAGCGGGACAGGTTCAAACACTGAAGCTTTCTTT. Encoded protein: CASSGTGSNTEAFF.

The CDR3 protein is CASGGNYGYTF. The CDR3 nucleotides are TGTGCCAGCGGGGGGAACTATGGCTACACCTTC. The chain is built from TRBV27 and TRBJ1-2, with D tentatively TRBD1 (5 bases). The V gene's germline CDR1 is MNHEY and CDR2 SMNVEV (reference sequence). The CDR3 totals 11 residues. The V and J ends lost 8 bases and 2 bases respectively, with 6 bases between them.

V is TRBV7-2 and J is TRBJ2-2; 13 bases match TRBD2. V gave up 7 bases and J gave up 7 bases; unmatched junction bases: 9. The CDR3 contains 16 residues. Germline CDR1 is SGHTA and CDR2 is FQGNSA. The CDR3 region has the DNA TGTGCCAGCACCCACTCAGGGACTAGCGGGGTCGGGGAGCTGTTTTTT. This translates into CASTHSGTSGVGELFF.

The chain recombines TRBV18 with TRBJ1-2; 8 nucleotides line up with TRBD1. Germline V gene data show CDR1 as KGHSH and CDR2 as LQKENI. The CDR3 is 20 residues long. J lost 1 base, V lost 2 bases, and 18 bases had no gene match. CDR3 nucleotide sequence: TGTGCCAGCTCACCAGCCTACGTTCCTTCGACAGGGGCCTTTAACTATGGCTACACCTTC. As protein: CASSPAYVPSTGAFNYGYTF.

The chain links TRBV9 to TRBJ2-2; D uncertain. The CDR3 spans 17 residues. Trimming cost V 1 base and J 4 bases, with 17 bases left between them. Germline lookup yields CDR1 SGDLS and CDR2 YYNGEE. The CDR3 sequence is CASSVSAWADRTGELFF. In DNA form, the CDR3 reads TGTGCCAGCAGCGTATCCGCCTGGGCAGACCGCACCGGGGAGCTGTTTTTT.

V is TRBV28 and J is TRBJ2-6, with TRBD2 identical over 11 bases. V was clipped by 2 bases and J by 4 bases; unmatched bases: 7. The CDR3 runs to 18 residues. From germline, CDR1 is MDHEN and CDR2 SYDVKM. CDR3 sequence reads: CASSLVPSGRLGANVLTF. CDR3 coding DNA: TGTGCCAGCAGTTTAGTTCCTAGCGGGAGGTTAGGGGCCAACGTCCTGACTTTC.